Listed below are T cell receptor beta chains from one sample, sequenced in a study of graft-versus-host responses after intestinal transplantation. The repertoire was sequenced with immunoSEQ multiplex PCR; TCRdb's copy has only in-frame clones and lacks some. The table shows some 40,000 clones, with 93% occurring only once. This specimen consisted of PBMCs, obtained approximately 740 days after intestinal transplantation. The receptors stem from a human patient who received an intestinal transplant, so some T cells may come from the graft donor. Both conserved end residues are part of each CDR3. A D gene is named only where the DNA matches it firmly. Part of the rows lack a size; the others show once, few, many or a class for expanded clones.

v_call: TRBV29-1; clone_size: -; d_call: TRBD2; j_call: TRBJ2-1; cdr3_aa: CSVLSSGTSGSWYNEQFF; cdr3_nt: TGCAGCGTTTTGTCGTCCGGGACTAGCGGGAGTTGGTACAATGAGCAGTTCTTC
v_call: TRBV27; clone_size: -; d_call: -; j_call: TRBJ2-1; cdr3_aa: CASRSGRGGYNEQFF; cdr3_nt: TGTGCCAGCAGATCAGGCAGGGGGGGGTACAATGAGCAGTTCTTC
v_call: TRBV7-3; clone_size: -; d_call: -; j_call: TRBJ2-5; cdr3_aa: CASSLSPGQETQYF; cdr3_nt: TGTGCCAGCAGCTTAAGCCCAGGCCAAGAGACCCAGTACTTC
v_call: TRBV11-3; clone_size: -; d_call: -; j_call: TRBJ2-7; cdr3_aa: CASSWERESEQYF; cdr3_nt: TGTGCCAGCAGCTGGGAGAGGGAATCCGAGCAGTACTTC
v_call: TRBV5-6; clone_size: -; d_call: TRBD2; j_call: TRBJ2-1; cdr3_aa: CASSPGLAGVSYNEQFF; cdr3_nt: TGTGCCAGCAGCCCGGGACTAGCGGGTGTATCCTACAATGAGCAGTTCTTC
v_call: TRBV9; clone_size: once; d_call: TRBD1; j_call: TRBJ1-1; cdr3_aa: CASSVESHPTPGQGEAFF; cdr3_nt: TGTGCCAGCAGCGTAGAGTCCCACCCGACTCCGGGACAGGGAGAAGCTTTCTTT
v_call: TRBV6-5; clone_size: -; d_call: TRBD2; j_call: TRBJ2-1; cdr3_aa: CASNPSGSRNEQFF; cdr3_nt: TGTGCCAGCAACCCAAGCGGGAGTAGGAATGAGCAGTTCTTC
v_call: TRBV11-2; clone_size: -; d_call: TRBD1; j_call: TRBJ1-5; cdr3_aa: CASSPGGYQPQHF; cdr3_nt: TGTGCCAGCAGCCCAGGGGGCTATCAGCCCCAGCATTTT
v_call: TRBV9; clone_size: -; d_call: TRBD1; j_call: TRBJ2-3; cdr3_aa: CASNSLQGAADTQYF; cdr3_nt: TGTGCCAGCAACTCACTACAGGGGGCCGCAGATACGCAGTATTTT
v_call: TRBV4-1; clone_size: once; d_call: -; j_call: TRBJ2-7; cdr3_aa: CASSQQGLSYEQYF; cdr3_nt: TGCGCCAGCAGCCAACAGGGGCTTTCCTACGAGCAGTACTTC
v_call: TRBV5-4; clone_size: -; d_call: -; j_call: TRBJ2-1; cdr3_aa: CASSLDKEDNEQFF; cdr3_nt: TGTGCCAGCAGCTTGGACAAAGAAGACAATGAGCAGTTCTTC
v_call: TRBV13; clone_size: -; d_call: -; j_call: TRBJ2-2; cdr3_aa: CASSSRAGELFF; cdr3_nt: TGTGCCAGCAGCTCACGAGCCGGGGAGCTGTTTTTT
v_call: TRBV6-1; clone_size: -; d_call: -; j_call: TRBJ1-5; cdr3_aa: CASSEQGVDQPQHF; cdr3_nt: TGTGCCAGCAGTGAGCAGGGTGTAGATCAGCCCCAGCATTTT
v_call: TRBV6-1; clone_size: -; d_call: -; j_call: TRBJ2-5; cdr3_aa: CASSERERGWETQYF; cdr3_nt: TGTGCCAGCAGTGAACGCGAAAGGGGCTGGGAGACCCAGTACTTC
v_call: TRBV6-1; clone_size: -; d_call: TRBD1; j_call: TRBJ1-1; cdr3_aa: CASSVPKPGQGASTEAFF; cdr3_nt: TGTGCCAGCAGTGTTCCCAAACCGGGACAGGGTGCATCTACTGAAGCTTTCTTT
v_call: TRBV11-3; clone_size: -; d_call: -; j_call: TRBJ1-1; cdr3_aa: CASSRTLEAFF; cdr3_nt: TGTGCCAGCAGCAGGACATTAGAAGCTTTCTTT
v_call: TRBV25-1; clone_size: -; d_call: TRBD1; j_call: TRBJ1-2; cdr3_aa: CASSEHPGQGKANYGYTF; cdr3_nt: TGTGCCAGCAGTGAGCACCCGGGACAGGGAAAAGCTAACTATGGCTACACCTTC
v_call: TRBV6-6; clone_size: -; d_call: -; j_call: TRBJ1-6; cdr3_aa: CASMGWREINSPLHF; cdr3_nt: TGTGCCAGCATGGGATGGCGGGAGATTAATTCACCCCTCCACTTT
v_call: TRBV19; clone_size: -; d_call: -; j_call: TRBJ1-5; cdr3_aa: CASSAGPHFRNQPQHF; cdr3_nt: TGTGCCAGTTCCGCCGGACCCCATTTTCGCAATCAGCCCCAGCATTTT
v_call: TRBV19; clone_size: once; d_call: -; j_call: TRBJ2-3; cdr3_aa: CASSEPAFTDTQYF; cdr3_nt: TGTGCCAGTAGTGAGCCAGCCTTCACAGATACGCAGTATTTT
v_call: TRBV5-1; clone_size: -; d_call: -; j_call: TRBJ1-1; cdr3_aa: CASSPGYLDTEAFF; cdr3_nt: TGCGCCAGCAGCCCCGGGTATCTGGACACTGAAGCTTTCTTT
v_call: TRBV9; clone_size: once; d_call: TRBD1; j_call: TRBJ1-1; cdr3_aa: CASTVGRGDTEAFF; cdr3_nt: TGTGCCAGCACCGTAGGCAGGGGGGACACTGAAGCTTTCTTT
v_call: TRBV6-6; clone_size: -; d_call: -; j_call: TRBJ2-5; cdr3_aa: CASTLAGFGGETQYF; cdr3_nt: TGTGCCAGCACTCTCGCGGGATTCGGAGGGGAGACCCAGTACTTC
v_call: TRBV13; clone_size: few; d_call: -; j_call: TRBJ1-6; cdr3_aa: CASSFGVHNSPLHF; cdr3_nt: TGTGCCAGCAGCTTCGGGGTTCATAATTCACCCCTCCACTTT
v_call: TRBV11-2; clone_size: -; d_call: TRBD2; j_call: TRBJ2-5; cdr3_aa: CASSLGLAQGETQYF; cdr3_nt: TGTGCCAGCAGCTTAGGACTAGCGCAGGGGGAGACCCAGTACTTC
v_call: TRBV27; clone_size: -; d_call: -; j_call: TRBJ2-2; cdr3_aa: CASHSLGGTGELFF; cdr3_nt: TGTGCCAGCCATTCATTAGGGGGTACCGGGGAGCTGTTTTTT